The clone carrying this T cell receptor beta chain was seen a single time. Antigen: not known. This CDR3 comprises 14 residues. Germline V gene data show CDR1 as SGHTA and CDR2 as FQGNSA. V lost 3 bases and J lost 5, with 10 bases in between. PCR was performed a second time for about 7 to 12 cycles using a sample-barcoded 5' primer and a J-beta primer mix. TCRdb called the 5' RACE reads again in MiXCR, with one record for every CDR3 protein. This table holds 760,000 or so distinct CDR3 sequences, 20% to 30% found once. This record belongs to a study of blood T cells in healthy people across ages. The study's findings and limits: Comparison with aged donors showed that long-lived donors had more naive CD4+ cells and higher diversity. Without sorted subsets, naive and antigen-experienced compartments could not be conclusively compared.

This sample was shared with a second study, whose subject was T cells of mothers and their children. That investigation notes: Relative to unrelated pairs, biologically related mother-child dyads exhibited marginally greater, non-significant overlap.

The chain joins TRBV7-2 to TRBJ2-2; D gene ambiguous. Sequencing was carried out using blood. This sequence was found in a boy aged 10-17 years in good health. The CDR3 coding sequence is TGTGCCAGCAGCTTCCGTGAGAGGACCGGGGAGCTGTTTTTT. Protein sequence: CASSFRERTGELFF.